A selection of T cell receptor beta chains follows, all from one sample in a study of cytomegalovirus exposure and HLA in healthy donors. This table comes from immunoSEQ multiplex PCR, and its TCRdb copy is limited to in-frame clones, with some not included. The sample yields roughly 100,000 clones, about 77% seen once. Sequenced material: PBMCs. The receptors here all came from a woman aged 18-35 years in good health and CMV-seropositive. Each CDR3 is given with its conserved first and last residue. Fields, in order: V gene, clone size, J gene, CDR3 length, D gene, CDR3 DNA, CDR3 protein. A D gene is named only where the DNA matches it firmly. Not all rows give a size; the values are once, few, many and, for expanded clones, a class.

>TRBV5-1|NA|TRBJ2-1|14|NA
TGCGCCAGCAGCTTGATGATTTACAGCAATGAGCAGTTCTTC
CASSLMIYSNEQFF
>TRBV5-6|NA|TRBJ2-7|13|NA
TGTGCCAGCAGCCAACCGGGACTTAACGAGCAGTACTTC
CASSQPGLNEQYF
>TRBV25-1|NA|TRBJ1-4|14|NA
TGTGCCAGCAGTGATACAGGGTCTAATGAAAAACTGTTTTTT
CASSDTGSNEKLFF
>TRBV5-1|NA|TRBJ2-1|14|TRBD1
TGCGCCAGCACTCGACAGGGGGTGTACAATGAGCAGTTCTTC
CASTRQGVYNEQFF
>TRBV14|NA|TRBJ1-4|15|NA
TGTGCCAGCAGCCAAATGAGGGAAGGTGATGAAAAACTGTTTTTT
CASSQMREGDEKLFF
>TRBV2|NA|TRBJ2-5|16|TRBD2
TGTGCCAGCCGGATCGTAGCGGGGGGGTACCAAGAGACCCAGTACTTC
CASRIVAGGYQETQYF
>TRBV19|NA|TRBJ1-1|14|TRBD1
TGTGCCAGTAGTATGACAGGGGCGAACACTGAAGCTTTCTTT
CASSMTGANTEAFF
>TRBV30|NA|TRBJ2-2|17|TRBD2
TGTGCCTGGAGTGCCTACCAAGCGGGAGGGCGGACCGGGGAGCTGTTTTTT
CAWSAYQAGGRTGELFF
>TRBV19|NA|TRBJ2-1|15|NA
TGTGCCAGTAGTCCCCCGGGACTGCAATACAATGAGCAGTTCTTC
CASSPPGLQYNEQFF
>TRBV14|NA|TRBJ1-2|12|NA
TGTGCCAGCAGCCAAGATCGTTTAAGCTACACCTTC
CASSQDRLSYTF
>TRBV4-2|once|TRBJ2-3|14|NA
TGTGCCAGCAGCCAAGATCAGGGAACAGATACGCAGTATTTT
CASSQDQGTDTQYF
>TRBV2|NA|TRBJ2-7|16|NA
TGTGCCAGCAGGCAGGGTTGGGTAGTGAAAGGCTACGAGCAGTACTTC
CASRQGWVVKGYEQYF
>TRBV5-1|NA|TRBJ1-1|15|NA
TGCGCCAGCAGCTGGGGCGGGGGGGACCGGACTGAAGCTTTCTTT
CASSWGGGDRTEAFF
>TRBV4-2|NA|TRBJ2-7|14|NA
TGTGCCAGCAGCCCCCCTCCGGGAAGGGACGAGCAGTACTTC
CASSPPPGRDEQYF
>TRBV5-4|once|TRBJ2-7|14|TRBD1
TGTGCCAGCAGCTCCCCGGGACAGGGTTACGAGCAGTACTTC
CASSSPGQGYEQYF
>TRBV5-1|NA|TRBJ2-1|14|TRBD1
TGCGCCAGCAGCCCGGGACAGTCCTACAATGAGCAGTTCTTC
CASSPGQSYNEQFF
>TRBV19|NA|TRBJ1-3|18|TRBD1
TGTGCCAGTAGTACCTCTTACAGGGGGCCCATCCCTGGAAACACCATATATTTT
CASSTSYRGPIPGNTIYF
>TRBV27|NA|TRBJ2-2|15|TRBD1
TGTGCCAGCAGAATGGGGACAGGGGGGCCCGGGGAGCTGTTTTTT
CASRMGTGGPGELFF
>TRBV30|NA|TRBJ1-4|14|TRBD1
TGTGCCTGGGGCGAGACAGGGCGAAATGAAAAACTGTTTTTT
CAWGETGRNEKLFF
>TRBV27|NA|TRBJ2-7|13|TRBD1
TGTGCCAGCAGCTATATCCGGGACAGCGAGCAGTACTTC
CASSYIRDSEQYF
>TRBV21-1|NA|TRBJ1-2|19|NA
TGTGCCAGCAGCAGTATTTTCTGGGACAGGGGGAAGTGGAGCTATGGCTACACCTTC
CASSSIFWDRGKWSYGYTF
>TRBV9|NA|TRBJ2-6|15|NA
TGTGCCAGCAGCCCAATCCTGAGCGGGGCCAACGTCCTGACTTTC
CASSPILSGANVLTF
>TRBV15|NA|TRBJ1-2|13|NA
TGTGCCACCAGCAGAGATCGCCCGGGTGGCTACACCTTC
CATSRDRPGGYTF
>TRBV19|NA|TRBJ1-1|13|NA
TGTGCCTGCCGGGAGGGGCCGAACACTGAAGCTTTCTTT
CACREGPNTEAFF